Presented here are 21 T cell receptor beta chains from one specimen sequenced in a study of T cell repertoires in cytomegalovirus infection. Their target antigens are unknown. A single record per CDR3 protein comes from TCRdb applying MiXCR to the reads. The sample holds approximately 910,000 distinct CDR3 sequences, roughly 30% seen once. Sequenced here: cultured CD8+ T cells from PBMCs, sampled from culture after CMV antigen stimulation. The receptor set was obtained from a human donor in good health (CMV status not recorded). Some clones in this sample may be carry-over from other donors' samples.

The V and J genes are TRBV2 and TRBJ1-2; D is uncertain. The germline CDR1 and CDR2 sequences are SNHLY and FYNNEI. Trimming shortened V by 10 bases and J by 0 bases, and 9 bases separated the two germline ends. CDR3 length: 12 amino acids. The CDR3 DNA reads TGTGCCAAAGCCTTATCTAACTATGGCTACACCTTC. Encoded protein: CAKALSNYGYTF. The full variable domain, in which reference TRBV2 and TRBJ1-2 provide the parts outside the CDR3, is EPEVTQTPSHQVTQMGQEVILRCVPISNHLYFYWYRQILGQKVEFLVSFYNNEISEKSEIFDDQFSVERPDGSNFTLKIRSTKLEDSAMYFCAKALSNYGYTFGSGTRLTVV.

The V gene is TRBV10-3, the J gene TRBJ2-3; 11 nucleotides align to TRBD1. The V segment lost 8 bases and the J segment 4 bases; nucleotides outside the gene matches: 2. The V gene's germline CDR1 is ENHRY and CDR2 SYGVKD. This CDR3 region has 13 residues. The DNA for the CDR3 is TGTGCCATCGGGGGACAGGGGGCAGATACGCAGTATTTT. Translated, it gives CAIGGQGADTQYF.

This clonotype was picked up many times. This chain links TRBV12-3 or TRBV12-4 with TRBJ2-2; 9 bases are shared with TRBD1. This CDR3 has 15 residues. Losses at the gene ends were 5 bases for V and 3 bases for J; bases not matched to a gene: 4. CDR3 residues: CASSPGTGYTGELFF. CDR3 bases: TGTGCCAGCAGTCCCGGGACAGGGTACACCGGGGAGCTGTTTTTT.

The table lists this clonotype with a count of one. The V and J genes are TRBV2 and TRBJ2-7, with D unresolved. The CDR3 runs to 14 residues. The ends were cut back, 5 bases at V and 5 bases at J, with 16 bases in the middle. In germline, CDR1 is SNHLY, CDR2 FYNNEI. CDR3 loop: CASSYDTTLDEQYV. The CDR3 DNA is TGTGCCAGCAGTTACGACACCACTTTGGACGAGCAGTACGTC.

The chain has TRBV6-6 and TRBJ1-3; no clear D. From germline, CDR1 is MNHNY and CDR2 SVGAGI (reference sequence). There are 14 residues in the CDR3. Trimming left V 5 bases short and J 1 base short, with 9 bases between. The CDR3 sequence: CASSVGKSGNTIYF. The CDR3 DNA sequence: TGTGCCAGCAGTGTGGGGAAGTCTGGAAACACCATATATTTT.

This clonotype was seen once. CDR3 residues: CASSQMMDTEAFF. In DNA form, the CDR3 reads TGCGCCAGCAGCCAAATGATGGACACTGAAGCTTTCTTT. The chain links TRBV4-1 to TRBJ1-1; D gene unclear. The CDR3 loop spans 13 amino acids. Trimming took off 2 bases at V and 3 bases at J, with 7 bases between the two ends. Germline CDR1 is MGHRA and CDR2 is YSYEKL.

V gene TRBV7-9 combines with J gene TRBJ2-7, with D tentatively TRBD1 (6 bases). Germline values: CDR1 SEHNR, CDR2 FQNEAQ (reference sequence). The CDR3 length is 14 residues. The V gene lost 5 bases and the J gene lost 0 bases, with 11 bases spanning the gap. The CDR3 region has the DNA TGTGCCAGCAGCCCCGCAGGGGCCTCCTACGAGCAGTACTTC. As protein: CASSPAGASYEQYF.

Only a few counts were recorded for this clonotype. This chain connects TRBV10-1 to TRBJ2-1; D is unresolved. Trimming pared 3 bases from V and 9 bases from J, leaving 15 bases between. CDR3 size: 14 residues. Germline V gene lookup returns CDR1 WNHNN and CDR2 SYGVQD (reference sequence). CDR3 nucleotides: TGCGCCAGCAGTGATGGCCTAGATTATAGTGAGCAGTTCTTC. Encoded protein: CASSDGLDYSEQFF.

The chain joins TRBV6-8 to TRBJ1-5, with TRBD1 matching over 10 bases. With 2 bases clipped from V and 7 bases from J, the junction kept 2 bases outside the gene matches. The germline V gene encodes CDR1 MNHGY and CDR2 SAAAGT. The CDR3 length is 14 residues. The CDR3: CASSYGTGAQPQHF. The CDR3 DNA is TGTGCCAGCAGTTACGGGACAGGGGCGCAGCCCCAGCATTTT.

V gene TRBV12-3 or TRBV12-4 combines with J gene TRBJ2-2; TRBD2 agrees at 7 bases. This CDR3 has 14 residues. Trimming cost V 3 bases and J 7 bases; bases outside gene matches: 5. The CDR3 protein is CASSFWGGDGELFF. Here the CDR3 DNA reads TGTGCCAGCAGTTTTTGGGGGGGAGACGGGGAGCTGTTTTTT.

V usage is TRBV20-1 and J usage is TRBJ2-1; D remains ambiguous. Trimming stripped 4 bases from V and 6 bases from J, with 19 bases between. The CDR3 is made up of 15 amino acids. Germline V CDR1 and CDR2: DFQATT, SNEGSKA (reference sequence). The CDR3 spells CSATPPGRAGNEQFF. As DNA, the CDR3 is TGCAGTGCTACACCCCCAGGTCGCGCCGGCAATGAGCAGTTCTTC.

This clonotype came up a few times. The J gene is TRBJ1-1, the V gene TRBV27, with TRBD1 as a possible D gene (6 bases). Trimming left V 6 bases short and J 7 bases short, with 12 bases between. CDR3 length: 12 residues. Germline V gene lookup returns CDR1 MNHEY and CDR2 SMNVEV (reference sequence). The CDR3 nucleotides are TGTGCCAGCAGCACAACAGGGTATGAAGCTTTCTTT. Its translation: CASSTTGYEAFF.

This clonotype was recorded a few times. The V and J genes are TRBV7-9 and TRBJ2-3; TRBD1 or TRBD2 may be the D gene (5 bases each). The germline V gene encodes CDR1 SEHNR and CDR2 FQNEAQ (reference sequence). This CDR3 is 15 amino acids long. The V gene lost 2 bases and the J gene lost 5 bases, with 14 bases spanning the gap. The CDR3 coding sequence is TGTGCCAGCAGCTTACTCATAGGGACGGAAGATACGCAGTATTTT. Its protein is CASSLLIGTEDTQYF.

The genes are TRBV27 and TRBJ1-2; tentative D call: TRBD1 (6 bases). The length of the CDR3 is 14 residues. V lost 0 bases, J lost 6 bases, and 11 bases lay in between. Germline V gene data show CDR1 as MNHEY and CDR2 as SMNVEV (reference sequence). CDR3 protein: CASSLSKGGNGYTF. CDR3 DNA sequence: TGTGCCAGCAGTTTATCTAAGGGGGGGAATGGCTACACCTTC.

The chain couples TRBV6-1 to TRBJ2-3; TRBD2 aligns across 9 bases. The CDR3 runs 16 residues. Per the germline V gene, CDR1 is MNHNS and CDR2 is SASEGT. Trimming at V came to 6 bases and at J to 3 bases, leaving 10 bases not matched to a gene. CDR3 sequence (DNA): TGTGCCAGCAGAGCGGGGGGCCCACCCCTTACAGATACGCAGTATTTT. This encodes CASRAGGPPLTDTQYF.

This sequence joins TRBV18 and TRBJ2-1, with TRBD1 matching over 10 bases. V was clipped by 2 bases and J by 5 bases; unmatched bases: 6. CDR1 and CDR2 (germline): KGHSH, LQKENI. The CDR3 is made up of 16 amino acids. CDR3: CASSPSDRGADNEQFF. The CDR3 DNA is TGTGCCAGCTCACCATCGGACAGGGGGGCGGACAATGAGCAGTTCTTC.

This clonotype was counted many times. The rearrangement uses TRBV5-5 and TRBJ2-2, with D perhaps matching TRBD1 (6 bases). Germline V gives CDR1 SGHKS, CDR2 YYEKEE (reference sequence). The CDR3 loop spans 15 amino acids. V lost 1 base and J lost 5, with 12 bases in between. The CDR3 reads CASSLSQGGTGELFF. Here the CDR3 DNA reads TGTGCCAGCAGCTTGTCACAGGGCGGAACCGGGGAGCTGTTTTTT.

The CDR3 DNA reads TGTGCCAGCAGCCAAAAGGGGGGGGGGGCCAATACGCAGTATTTT. Its protein is CASSQKGGGANTQYF. V is TRBV7-9 and J is TRBJ2-3; the D gene is possibly TRBD2 (7 bases). Germline values: CDR1 SEHNR, CDR2 FQNEAQ (reference sequence). This CDR3 is built from 15 residues. V was trimmed by 5 bases and J by 7 bases, leaving 19 bases between them.

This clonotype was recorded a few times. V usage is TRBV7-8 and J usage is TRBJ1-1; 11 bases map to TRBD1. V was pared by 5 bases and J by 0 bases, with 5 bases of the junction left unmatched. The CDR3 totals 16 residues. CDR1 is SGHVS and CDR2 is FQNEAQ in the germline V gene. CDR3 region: CASSPGTGGVNTEAFF. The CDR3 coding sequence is TGTGCCAGCAGCCCCGGGACAGGGGGAGTGAACACTGAAGCTTTCTTT.

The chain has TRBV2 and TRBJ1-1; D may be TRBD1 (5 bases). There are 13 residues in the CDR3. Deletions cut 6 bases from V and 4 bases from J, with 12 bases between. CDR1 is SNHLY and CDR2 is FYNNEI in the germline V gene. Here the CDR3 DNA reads TGTGCCAGCAGGAGGGACCCTAGCACTGAAGCTTTCTTT. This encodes CASRRDPSTEAFF.

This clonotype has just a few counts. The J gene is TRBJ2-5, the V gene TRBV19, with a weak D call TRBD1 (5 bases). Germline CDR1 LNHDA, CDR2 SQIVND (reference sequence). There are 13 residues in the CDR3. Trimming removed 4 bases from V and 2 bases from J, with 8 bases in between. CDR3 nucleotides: TGTGCCAGTAGTACGACAGAACAAGAGACCCAGTACTTC. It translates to CASSTTEQETQYF.